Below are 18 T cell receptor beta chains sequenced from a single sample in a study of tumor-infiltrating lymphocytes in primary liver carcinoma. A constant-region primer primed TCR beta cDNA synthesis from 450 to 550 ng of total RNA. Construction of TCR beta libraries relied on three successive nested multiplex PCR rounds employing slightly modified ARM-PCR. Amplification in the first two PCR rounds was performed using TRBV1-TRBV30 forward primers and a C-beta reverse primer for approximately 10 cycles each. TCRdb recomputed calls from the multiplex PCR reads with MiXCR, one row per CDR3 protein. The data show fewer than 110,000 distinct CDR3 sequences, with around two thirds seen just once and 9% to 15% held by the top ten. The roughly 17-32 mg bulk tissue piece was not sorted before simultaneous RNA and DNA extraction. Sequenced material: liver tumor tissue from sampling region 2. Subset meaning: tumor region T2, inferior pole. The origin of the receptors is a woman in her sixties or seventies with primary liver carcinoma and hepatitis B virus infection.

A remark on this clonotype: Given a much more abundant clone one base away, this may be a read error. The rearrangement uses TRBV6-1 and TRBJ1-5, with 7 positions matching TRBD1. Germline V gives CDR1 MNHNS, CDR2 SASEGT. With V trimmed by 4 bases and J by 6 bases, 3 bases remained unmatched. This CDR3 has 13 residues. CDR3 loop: CASSGQGCQPQHF. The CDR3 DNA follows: TGTGCCAGCAGTGGACAGGGCTGTCAGCCCCAGCATTTT.

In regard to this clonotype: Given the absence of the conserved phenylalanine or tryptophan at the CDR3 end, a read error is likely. CDR3 sequence: CANSLGGLTYTSDAQYS. DNA of the CDR3: TGTGCCAACAGCTTGGGGGGACTAACGTACACGTCAGATGCGCAGTATTCT. J is TRBJ2-3 and V is TRBV11-2; 7 bases match TRBD2. Germline loops: CDR1 SGHAT, CDR2 FQNNGV. The CDR3 totals 17 residues.

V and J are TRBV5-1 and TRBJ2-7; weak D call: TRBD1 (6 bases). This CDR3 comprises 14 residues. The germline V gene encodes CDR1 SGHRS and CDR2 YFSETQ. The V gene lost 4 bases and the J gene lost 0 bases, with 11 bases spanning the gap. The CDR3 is CASSQGQTSYEQYF. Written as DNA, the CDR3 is TGCGCCAGCAGCCAAGGACAGACCTCCTACGAGCAGTACTTC.

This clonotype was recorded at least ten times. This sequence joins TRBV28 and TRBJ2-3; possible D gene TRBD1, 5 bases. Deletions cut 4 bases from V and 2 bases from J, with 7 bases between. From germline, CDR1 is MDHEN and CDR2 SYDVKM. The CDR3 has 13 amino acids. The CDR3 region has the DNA TGTGCCAGCAGTTCAGGGTCCACAGATACGCAGTATTTT. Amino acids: CASSSGSTDTQYF. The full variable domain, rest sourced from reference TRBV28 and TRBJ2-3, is DVKVTQSSRYLVKRTGEKVFLECVQDMDHENMFWYRQDPGLGLRLIYFSYDVKMKEKGDIPEGYSVSREKKERFSLILESASTNQTSMYLCASSSGSTDTQYFGPGTRLTVL.

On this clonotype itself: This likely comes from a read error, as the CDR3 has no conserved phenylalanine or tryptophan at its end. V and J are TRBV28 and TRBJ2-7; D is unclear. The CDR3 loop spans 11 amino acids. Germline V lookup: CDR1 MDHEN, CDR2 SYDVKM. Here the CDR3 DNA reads TGTGTCAGCAGTTTATTCTACGAGCAGTACTCC. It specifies CVSSLFYEQYS.

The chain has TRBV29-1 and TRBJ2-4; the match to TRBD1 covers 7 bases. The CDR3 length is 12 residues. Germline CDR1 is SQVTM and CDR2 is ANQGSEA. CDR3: CGIGTAWGIQYF. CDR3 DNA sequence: TGCGGCATTGGGACAGCGTGGGGCATTCAGTACTTC.

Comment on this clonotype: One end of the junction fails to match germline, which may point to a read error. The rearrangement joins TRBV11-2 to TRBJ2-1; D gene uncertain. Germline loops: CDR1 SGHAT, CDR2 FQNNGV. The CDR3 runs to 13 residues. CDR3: CTSSRDLNNGQFF. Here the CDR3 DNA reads TGTACCAGCAGCAGAGACCTCAACAATGGGCAGTTCTTC.

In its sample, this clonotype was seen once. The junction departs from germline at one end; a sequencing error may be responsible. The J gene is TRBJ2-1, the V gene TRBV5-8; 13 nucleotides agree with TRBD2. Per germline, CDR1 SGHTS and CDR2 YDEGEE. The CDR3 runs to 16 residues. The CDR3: CAISVGWTSGSPEQFF. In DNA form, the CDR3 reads TGTGCCATCAGCGTAGGATGGACTAGCGGGAGCCCTGAGCAGTTCTTC.

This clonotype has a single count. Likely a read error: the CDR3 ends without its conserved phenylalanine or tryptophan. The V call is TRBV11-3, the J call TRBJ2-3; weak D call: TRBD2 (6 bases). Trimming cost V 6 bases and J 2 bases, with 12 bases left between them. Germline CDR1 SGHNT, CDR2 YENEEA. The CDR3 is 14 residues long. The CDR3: CASSFRTNTDTQYS. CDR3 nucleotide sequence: TGTGCCAGCAGTTTCAGGACTAACACAGATACGCAGTATTCT.

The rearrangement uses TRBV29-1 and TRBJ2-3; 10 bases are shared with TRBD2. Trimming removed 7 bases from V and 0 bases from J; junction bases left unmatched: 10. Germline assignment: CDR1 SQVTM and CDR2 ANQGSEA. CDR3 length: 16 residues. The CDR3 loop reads CSAGGKTSGSTDTQYF. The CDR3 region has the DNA TGCAGCGCGGGGGGTAAGACTAGCGGGAGCACAGATACGCAGTATTTT.

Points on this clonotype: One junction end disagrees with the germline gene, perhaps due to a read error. The CDR3 DNA is TGTGCCAGCAGTTACTCTGGGAGTGTTGGGTCACCCCTCCTCTTT. It codes for CASSYSGSVGSPLLF. The V and J genes are TRBV6-5 and TRBJ1-6; D gene ambiguous. Germline CDR1 is MNHEY and CDR2 is SVGAGI. This CDR3 region has 15 residues.

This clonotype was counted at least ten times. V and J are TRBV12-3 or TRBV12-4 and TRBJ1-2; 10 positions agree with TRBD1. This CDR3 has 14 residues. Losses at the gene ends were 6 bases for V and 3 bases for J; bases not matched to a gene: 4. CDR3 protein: CASRKTGGDYGYTF. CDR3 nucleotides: TGTGCCAGCAGGAAGACAGGGGGCGACTATGGCTACACCTTC.

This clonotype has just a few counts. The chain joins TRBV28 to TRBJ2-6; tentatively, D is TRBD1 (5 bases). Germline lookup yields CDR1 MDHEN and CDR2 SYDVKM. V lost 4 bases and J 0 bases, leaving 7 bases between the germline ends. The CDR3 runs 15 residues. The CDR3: CASSSQGSGANVLTF. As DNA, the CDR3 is TGTGCCAGCAGTTCTCAGGGCTCTGGGGCCAACGTCCTGACTTTC.

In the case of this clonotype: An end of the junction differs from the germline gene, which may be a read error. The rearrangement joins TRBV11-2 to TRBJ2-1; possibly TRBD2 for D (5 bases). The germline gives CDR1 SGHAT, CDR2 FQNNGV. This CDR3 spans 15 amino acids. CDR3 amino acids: CARSLASSGSNEQFF. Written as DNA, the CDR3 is TGTGCCAGAAGCTTAGCGTCTAGTGGGAGCAATGAGCAGTTCTTC.

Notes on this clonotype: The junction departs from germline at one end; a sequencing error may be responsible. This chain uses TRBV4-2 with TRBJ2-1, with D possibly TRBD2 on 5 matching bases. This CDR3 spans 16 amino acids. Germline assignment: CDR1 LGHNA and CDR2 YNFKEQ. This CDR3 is CASRQCGQSSYNEHFF. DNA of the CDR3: TGTGCCAGCAGACAATGCGGGCAGAGCTCCTACAATGAGCACTTCTTC.

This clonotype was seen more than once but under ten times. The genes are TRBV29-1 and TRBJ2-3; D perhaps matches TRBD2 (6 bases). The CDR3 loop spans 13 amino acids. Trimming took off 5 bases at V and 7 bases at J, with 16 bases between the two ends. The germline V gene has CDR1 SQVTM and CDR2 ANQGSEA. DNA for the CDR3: TGCAGCGTTAACGAACTAGCAGCAAATACGCAGTATTTT. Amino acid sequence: CSVNELAANTQYF.

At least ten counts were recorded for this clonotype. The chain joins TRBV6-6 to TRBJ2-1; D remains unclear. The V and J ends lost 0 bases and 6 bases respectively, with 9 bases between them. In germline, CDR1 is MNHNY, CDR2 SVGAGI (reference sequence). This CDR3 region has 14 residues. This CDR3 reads CASSYSAVSNEQFF. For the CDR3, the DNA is TGTGCCAGCAGTTACTCGGCCGTCTCCAATGAGCAGTTCTTC.

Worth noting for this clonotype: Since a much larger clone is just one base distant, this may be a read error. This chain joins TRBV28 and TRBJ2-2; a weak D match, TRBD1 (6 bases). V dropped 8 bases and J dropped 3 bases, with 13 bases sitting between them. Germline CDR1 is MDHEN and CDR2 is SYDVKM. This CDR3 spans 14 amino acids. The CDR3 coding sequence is TGTGCCAGCTGGATACAGGGTGACACCGGGGAGCTGTTTTTT. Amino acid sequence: CASWIQGDTGELFF.